Listed here is a single TCR beta chain. This sample is drawn from a study of TIL therapy for anti-PD-1-resistant metastatic lung cancer. The overall study: Half of patients were current or former smokers.

The immunoSEQ assay was v3. Sequencing depth was 1.5 million to 2 million read pairs for survey level, roughly 5-6 million for deep. Sequenced by immunoSEQ multiplex PCR; TCRdb stores in-frame clones only, minus some. This table has around 50,000 clones, around 67% appearing once. The time point here: pre-treatment sample, taken before nivolumab and TIL therapy. Adults with stage 4 NSCLC were enrolled in a phase I trial. The CDR3 has 17 residues. With 0 bases removed from V and 0 bases from J, the gap between germline ends came to 12 bases. Germline V gene data show CDR1 as LNHDA and CDR2 as SQIVND (reference sequence).

The sequence derives from a person aged 25 to 79 with non-small cell lung cancer. The starting material was blood, obtained at baseline. The chain combines TRBV19 with TRBJ1-5; D not resolved. The CDR3 coding sequence is TGTGCCAGTAGTATAGATCTTGGGCCGTTTAGCAATCAGCCCCAGCATTTT. Amino acid sequence: CASSIDLGPFSNQPQHF.